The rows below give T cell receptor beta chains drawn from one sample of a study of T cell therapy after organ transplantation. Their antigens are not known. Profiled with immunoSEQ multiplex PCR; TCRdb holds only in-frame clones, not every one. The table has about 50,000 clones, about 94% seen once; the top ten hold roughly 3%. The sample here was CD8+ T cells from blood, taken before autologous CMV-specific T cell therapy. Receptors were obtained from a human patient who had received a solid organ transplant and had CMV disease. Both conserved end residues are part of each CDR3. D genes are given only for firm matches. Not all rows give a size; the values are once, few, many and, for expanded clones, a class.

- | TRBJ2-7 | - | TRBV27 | CASSLTILPLAREQYF | TGTGCCAGCAGTTTAACGATTCTCCCGCTAGCACGCGAGCAGTACTTC
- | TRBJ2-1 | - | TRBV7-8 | CASSLDTGTYNEQFF | TGTGCCAGCAGCTTAGATACAGGGACCTACAATGAGCAGTTCTTC
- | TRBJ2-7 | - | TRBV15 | CATRWRGSHEQYF | TGTGCCACCAGGTGGAGGGGCTCACACGAGCAGTACTTC
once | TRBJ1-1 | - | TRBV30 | CAWSYPRPTEAFF | TGTGCCTGGAGTTATCCCCGTCCCACTGAAGCTTTCTTT
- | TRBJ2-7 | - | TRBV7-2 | CASSLGLNSEQYF | TGTGCCAGCAGCTTAGGACTGAATTCCGAGCAGTACTTC
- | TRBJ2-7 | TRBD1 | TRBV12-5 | CASGNGTAAYEQYF | TGTGCTAGTGGTAATGGGACAGCAGCCTACGAGCAGTACTTC
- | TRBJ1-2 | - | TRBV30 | CAWRIQGYGYTF | TGTGCCTGGAGAATCCAGGGCTATGGCTACACCTTC
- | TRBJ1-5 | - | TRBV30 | CAWSDQDNQPQHF | TGTGCCTGGAGTGACCAGGACAATCAGCCCCAGCATTTT
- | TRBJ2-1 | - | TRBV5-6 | CASSLGGINEQFF | TGTGCCAGCAGCTTGGGGGGTATCAATGAGCAGTTCTTC
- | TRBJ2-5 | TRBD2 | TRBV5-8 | CASSSTSGSQETQYF | TGTGCCAGCAGCTCGACTAGCGGGAGCCAAGAGACCCAGTACTTC
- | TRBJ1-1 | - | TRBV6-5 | CASSYSGTSNTEAFF | TGTGCCAGCAGTTACTCTGGGACATCGAACACTGAAGCTTTCTTT
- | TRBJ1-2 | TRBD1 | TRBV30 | CASGGQGYGYTF | TGTGCCTCGGGCGGACAGGGGTATGGCTACACCTTC
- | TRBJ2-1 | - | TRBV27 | CASSSALRGSYNEQFF | TGTGCCAGCAGTTCTGCCCTCCGGGGGAGCTACAATGAGCAGTTCTTC
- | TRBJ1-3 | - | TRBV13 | CASSSNMGNTIYF | TGTGCCAGCAGCTCGAATATGGGAAACACCATATATTTT
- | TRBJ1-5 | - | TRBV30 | CAWSDGSGDQPQHF | TGTGCCTGGAGCGACGGGTCCGGGGATCAGCCCCAGCATTTT
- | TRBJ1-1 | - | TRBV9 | CASSLNRDPTDTEAFF | TGTGCCAGCAGTCTTAACAGGGACCCCACTGACACTGAAGCTTTCTTT
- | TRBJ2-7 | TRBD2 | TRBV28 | CASRTEFAGLQYEQYF | TGTGCCAGCAGAACCGAGTTTGCGGGACTACAGTACGAGCAGTACTTC
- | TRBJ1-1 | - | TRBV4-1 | CASSQGWGIPEAFF | TGCGCCAGCAGCCAAGGCTGGGGGATTCCTGAAGCTTTCTTT
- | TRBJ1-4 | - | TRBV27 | CASSMAGYNEKLFF | TGTGCCAGCAGCATGGCAGGCTATAATGAAAAACTGTTTTTT
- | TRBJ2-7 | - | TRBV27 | CASSFATSSYGQYF | TGTGCCAGCAGTTTCGCGACTTCTTCCTACGGGCAGTACTTC
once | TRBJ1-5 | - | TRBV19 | CASSIMGRIDQPQHF | TGTGCCAGTAGTATAATGGGCAGGATCGATCAGCCCCAGCATTTT
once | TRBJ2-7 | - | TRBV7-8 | CASSQDSYEQYF | TGTGCCAGCAGCCAAGACAGCTACGAGCAGTACTTC
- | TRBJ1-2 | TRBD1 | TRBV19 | CASSPQGARGYGYTF | TGTGCCAGTAGTCCCCAGGGGGCGCGTGGCTATGGCTACACCTTC
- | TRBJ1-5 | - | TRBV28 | CASSPPSNQPQHF | TGTGCCAGCAGCCCCCCCAGTAATCAGCCCCAGCATTTT
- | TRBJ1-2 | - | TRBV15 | CATSSSELGENRVGYGYTF | TGTGCCACCAGCAGCAGCGAATTGGGCGAGAACAGGGTCGGCTATGGCTACACCTTC
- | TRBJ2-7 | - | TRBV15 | CATSSGRTNTYEQYF | TGTGCCACCAGTTCAGGCAGGACTAATACCTACGAGCAGTACTTC
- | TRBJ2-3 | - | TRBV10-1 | CASSEIVGDTQYF | TGCGCCAGCAGTGAGATCGTTGGGGATACGCAGTATTTT
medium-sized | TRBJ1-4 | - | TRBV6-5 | CASSYGGNNEKLFF | TGTGCCAGCAGTTATGGGGGGAATAATGAAAAACTGTTTTTT
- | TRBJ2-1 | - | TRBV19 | CASSLREGDEQFF | TGTGCCAGTAGTCTCCGAGAAGGCGATGAGCAGTTCTTC
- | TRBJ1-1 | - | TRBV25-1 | CASTGGGTEAFF | TGTGCCAGCACAGGAGGGGGAACTGAAGCTTTCTTT
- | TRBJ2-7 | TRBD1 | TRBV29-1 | CSVETDRGKSYEQYF | TGCAGCGTTGAAACCGACAGGGGGAAATCCTACGAGCAGTACTTC
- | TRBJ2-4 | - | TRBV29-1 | CSVSGTLGRAKNIQYF | TGCAGCGTCTCTGGGACATTGGGCAGAGCCAAAAACATTCAGTACTTC
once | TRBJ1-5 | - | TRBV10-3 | CAIPHEYSNQPQHF | TGTGCCATCCCTCATGAATATAGCAATCAGCCCCAGCATTTT
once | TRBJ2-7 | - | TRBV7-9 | CASSLGGREQYF | TGTGCCAGCAGCTTAGGGGGGAGGGAGCAGTACTTC
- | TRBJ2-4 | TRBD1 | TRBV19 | CASSLLTGGTKNIQYF | TGTGCCAGTAGTCTGCTGACAGGGGGGACCAAAAACATTCAGTACTTC
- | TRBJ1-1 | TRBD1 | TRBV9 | CASSENRGQGDTEAFF | TGTGCCAGCAGCGAGAATAGGGGACAGGGAGACACTGAAGCTTTCTTT
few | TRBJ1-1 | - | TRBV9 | CASSVGRTNTEAFF | TGTGCCAGCAGCGTAGGGCGGACGAACACTGAAGCTTTCTTT
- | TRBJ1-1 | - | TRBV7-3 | CASSLTGVRDGNTEAFF | TGTGCCAGCAGCTTAACAGGGGTGCGGGATGGGAACACTGAAGCTTTCTTT
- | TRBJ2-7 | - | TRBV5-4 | CASSARGSHEQYF | TGTGCCAGCAGCGCGAGGGGTTCCCACGAGCAGTACTTC
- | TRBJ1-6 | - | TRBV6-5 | CASSYSWADYNSPLHF | TGTGCCAGCAGTTACTCGTGGGCAGATTATAATTCACCCCTCCACTTT
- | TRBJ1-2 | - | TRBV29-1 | CSVGQDEYNYGYTF | TGCAGCGTTGGACAGGACGAATACAACTATGGCTACACCTTC
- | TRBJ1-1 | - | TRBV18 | CASSTGYDKRTEAFF | TGTGCCAGCTCAACAGGATACGATAAACGCACTGAAGCTTTCTTT
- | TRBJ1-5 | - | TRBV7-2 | CASSLWPNQPQHF | TGTGCCAGCAGCTTATGGCCCAATCAGCCCCAGCATTTT
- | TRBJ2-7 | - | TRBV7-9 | CASSSLSGGASEQYF | TGTGCCAGCAGCTCCTTATCGGGGGGCGCGTCCGAGCAGTACTTC
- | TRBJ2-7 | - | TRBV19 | CASSTLGTSYEQYF | TGTGCCAGTAGTACATTAGGGACCTCCTACGAGCAGTACTTC